This TCR beta chain was identified during a study of shared clonotypes between healthy human individuals. Overall study context: Donor composition was a couple of women and three men, aged 18 to 49.

This CDR3 comprises 16 residues. Per germline, CDR1 SGDLS and CDR2 YYNGEE. Trimming removed 0 bases from V and 9 bases from J, with 19 bases in between. Recent acute infections and vaccinations were absent in the healthy HIV-negative adult donors. The assay was run at deep level. The replicate PCRs on unsorted PBMC were given approximately 300 ng DNA, which is tens of thousands of T cell genomes. Generated by immunoSEQ multiplex PCR, the TCRdb table keeps only in-frame clones and is missing some. This sample has 400,000 to 500,000 clones, with roughly four fifths found just once. What was sequenced was PBMCs. The chain has TRBV9 and TRBJ2-1, with D perhaps TRBD2 (5 bases). The source is a woman in her 40s in good health. Some clones in this sample may be carry-over from other donors' samples. The chain's CDR3 is CASSVVTLGPGIEQFF. In DNA, the CDR3 is TGTGCCAGCAGCGTAGTCACCCTAGGACCGGGGATTGAGCAGTTCTTC.